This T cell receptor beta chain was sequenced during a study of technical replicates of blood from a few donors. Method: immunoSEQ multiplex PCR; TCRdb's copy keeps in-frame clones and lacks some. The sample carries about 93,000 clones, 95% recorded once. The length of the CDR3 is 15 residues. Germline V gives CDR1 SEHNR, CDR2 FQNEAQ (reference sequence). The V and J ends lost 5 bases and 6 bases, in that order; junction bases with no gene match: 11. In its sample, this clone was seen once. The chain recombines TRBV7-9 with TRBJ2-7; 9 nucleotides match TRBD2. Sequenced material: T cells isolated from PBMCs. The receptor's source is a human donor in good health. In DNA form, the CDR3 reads TGTGCCAGCAGCCCGTTGGCGGGGGGGCCGCCCGAGCAGTACTTC. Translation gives CASSPLAGGPPEQYF.